The 19 T cell receptor beta chains given below trace back to one sample, sequenced in a study of T cells in Graves' hyperthyroidism and ophthalmopathy (dated by TCRdb to the late 2010s). The library was built by means of multiplex PCR. This sample was sequenced with an Illumina HiSeq 2000. Amplification of TCR beta CDR3 regions was carried out from RNA transcripts. The TCR CDR3 was subjected to a first round of RT-PCR using the HTBI primer set and the Qiagen OneStep RT-PCR kit. TCRdb reanalyzed the raw reads on its own, using fastp at Q25 for trimming and MiXCR for clone calling, and kept in-frame beta chains. Rows are unified per CDR3 protein, each entry keeping the most common DNA and genes. The sample includes around 600,000 distinct CDR3 sequences, with less than 20% observed a single time. Of the sample, around 7.8% falls within the top ten clones. Sequencing was performed on blood. Receptors were obtained from a woman aged 30 to 39 with Graves' hyperthyroidism.

This chain links TRBV12-3 or TRBV12-4 with TRBJ1-1; 9 bases are a match to TRBD1. Losses at the gene ends were 5 bases for V and 3 bases for J; bases not matched to a gene: 7. This CDR3 comprises 15 residues. CDR3 amino acids: CASSTTGGWDTEAFF. The CDR3 nucleotides read TGTGCCAGCAGTACGACAGGGGGATGGGACACTGAAGCTTTCTTT.

At least ten counts were recorded for this clonotype. The V call is TRBV20-1, the J call TRBJ2-7; D may match TRBD1 or TRBD2 (6 bases each). The V and J ends lost 6 bases and 3 bases respectively, with 33 bases between them. This CDR3 is 19 amino acids long. Germline CDR1 is DFQATT and CDR2 is SNEGSKA (reference sequence). The CDR3 is CSAAQTSRGGGNPNYEQYF. CDR3 sequence (DNA): TGCAGTGCCGCCCAGACATCCAGGGGTGGCGGGAACCCCAACTACGAGCAGTACTTC.

At least ten counts were recorded for this clonotype. The gene calls are TRBV10-1 and TRBJ2-7; 7 positions agree with TRBD2. This CDR3 spans 14 amino acids. The V gene's germline CDR1 is WNHNN and CDR2 SYGVQD (reference sequence). The junction had 3 bases not matched to a gene; V was cut back by 0 bases and J by 4 bases. CDR3 coding DNA: TGCGCCAGCAGTGAGTCCGGGACTAAGTACGAGCAGTACTTC. The encoded protein is CASSESGTKYEQYF.

This clonotype was counted at least ten times. CDR3 sequence: CASSQGRRGREQYF. The CDR3 DNA reads TGTGCCAGCAGCCAAGGGCGCAGGGGGCGCGAGCAGTACTTC. The rearrangement uses TRBV3-1 and TRBJ2-7, with 8 bases that match TRBD1. The V gene end was trimmed by 1 base and the J gene end by 6 bases; junction bases not matched to a gene: 5. This CDR3 contains 14 residues. Germline V gives CDR1 LGHDT, CDR2 YNNKEL (reference sequence).

The chain employs TRBV5-1 and TRBJ2-1; TRBD2 is a possible D gene (6 bases). The germline V and J ends were trimmed by 4 bases and 0 bases, with 26 bases remaining between them. Germline CDR1 SGHRS, CDR2 YFSETQ. The CDR3 sequence is 20 residues long. This CDR3 reads CASSGWGAGTDPSSYNEQFF. CDR3 DNA: TGCGCCAGCAGCGGGTGGGGAGCGGGCACAGACCCCAGCTCCTACAATGAGCAGTTCTTC.

The CDR3 sequence is CASSQVRDSQWGNEQFF. As DNA, the CDR3 is TGCGCCAGCAGCCAGGTCAGGGACTCTCAATGGGGCAATGAGCAGTTCTTC. The chain carries TRBV4-3 and TRBJ2-1; D might be TRBD2 (6 bases). Germline CDR1 is LGHNA and CDR2 is YSLEER. The CDR3 consists of 17 residues. Trimming removed 3 bases at V and 6 bases at J, with 21 bases between.

The chain is built from TRBV20-1 and TRBJ1-5, with D unclear. The CDR3 runs 15 residues. Germline values: CDR1 DFQATT, CDR2 SNEGSKA (reference sequence). V was pared by 6 bases and J by 4 bases, with 19 bases between. CDR3 DNA: TGCAGTGCCGTAGGCACGGCCAACGAGAATCAGCCCCAGCATTTT. Its translation: CSAVGTANENQPQHF.

This clonotype appeared a few times. This chain links TRBV7-9 with TRBJ1-1, with D perhaps TRBD1 (5 bases). Germline CDR1 and CDR2: SEHNR and FQNEAQ (reference sequence). The CDR3 runs to 14 residues. V lost 5 bases and J lost 7, with 17 bases in between. The DNA of the CDR3 is TGTGCCAGCAGCCCACGGGAGACAGCCCTTGAAGCTTTCTTT. Protein product: CASSPRETALEAFF. Full variable domain (outside the CDR3, taken from reference TRBV7-9 and TRBJ1-1): DTGVSQNPRHKITKRGQNVTFRCDPISEHNRLYWYRQTLGQGPEFLTYFQNEAQLEKSRLLSDRFSAERPKGSFSTLEIQRTEQGDSAMYLCASSPRETALEAFFGQGTRLTVV.

With regard to this clonotype: With a much larger clone just one base away, this may be a read error. V usage is TRBV11-2 and J usage is TRBJ1-4; a weak D match, TRBD1 (6 bases). The CDR3 loop spans 15 amino acids. Trimming removed 0 bases at V and 13 bases at J, with 18 bases between. Germline V lookup: CDR1 SGHAT, CDR2 FQNNGV. The CDR3 nucleotides read TGTGCCAGCAGCTTAGAGTGGGCAACAGGGAGCAGACTGTTTTTT. It yields the protein CASSLEWATGSRLFF.

This clonotype was counted between two and nine times. The V and J genes are TRBV4-2 and TRBJ1-5, with a tentative D call TRBD1 (6 bases). Trimming shortened V by 1 base and J by 3 bases, and 16 bases separated the two germline ends. The germline V gene has CDR1 LGHNA and CDR2 YNFKEQ. The CDR3 runs 17 residues. CDR3 coding DNA: TGTGCCAGCAGCCAAGGGGCCAGGGGTTCCACCAATCAGCCCCAGCATTTT. The encoded protein is CASSQGARGSTNQPQHF.

This clonotype has ten or more counts. The chain carries TRBV6-2 or TRBV6-3 and TRBJ2-1; a weak D match, TRBD1 (6 bases). The V end was cut by 0 bases, the J end by 2 bases, with 8 bases between. Germline V gives CDR1 MNHEY, CDR2 SVGEGT. This CDR3 region has 15 residues. CDR3: CASSYSGQPYNEQFF. The CDR3 DNA follows: TGTGCCAGCAGTTACTCGGGACAACCCTACAATGAGCAGTTCTTC.

This clonotype was detected ten times or more. The chain joins TRBV6-1 to TRBJ2-7; 8 bases match TRBD1. Trimming took 5 bases from V and 7 from J; bases not matched to a gene: 13. Germline V gene data show CDR1 as MNHNS and CDR2 as SASEGT. The CDR3 is 15 amino acids. CDR3 protein: CASSYFSTGAGEQYF. The CDR3 bases are TGTGCCAGCAGTTATTTTTCGACAGGGGCGGGGGAGCAGTACTTC.

A few counts support this clonotype. The chain couples TRBV20-1 to TRBJ1-1; tentative D call: TRBD1 (5 bases). This CDR3 has 15 residues. CDR1 DFQATT and CDR2 SNEGSKA come from the germline V gene (reference sequence). Trimming removed 6 bases at V and 0 bases at J, with 17 bases between. The CDR3 region has the DNA TGCAGTGCAAAGGGGTCCCCCGCCTTGAACACTGAAGCTTTCTTT. Its protein is CSAKGSPALNTEAFF.

The chain combines TRBV10-2 with TRBJ2-1; 8 bases map to TRBD2. This CDR3 comprises 14 residues. The trim removed 0 bases at V and 11 bases at J, leaving 6 bases unmatched. Per the germline V gene, CDR1 is WSHSY and CDR2 is SAAADI. The CDR3 here is CASSESLAGNKQFF. The DNA of the CDR3 is TGCGCCAGCAGTGAGTCCTTAGCGGGAAATAAGCAGTTCTTC.

At least ten counts were recorded for this clonotype. The genes are TRBV2 and TRBJ1-2, with 7 bases lining up with TRBD1. From germline, CDR1 is SNHLY and CDR2 FYNNEI. The CDR3 spans 12 residues. After removal of 6 bases from V and 5 bases from J, the junction contained 3 bases not matched to a gene. In DNA form, the CDR3 reads TGTGCCAGCAGGGACAGGCCGTATGGCTACACCTTC. Protein: CASRDRPYGYTF.

This clonotype was detected ten times or more. V usage is TRBV27 and J usage is TRBJ2-7, with TRBD1 matching over 9 bases. V lost 2 bases and J lost 2; bases outside the gene matches: 4. The CDR3 sequence is 15 residues long. Germline V lookup: CDR1 MNHEY, CDR2 SMNVEV (reference sequence). CDR3: CASSLGTGSTYEQYF. CDR3 DNA: TGTGCCAGCAGTTTAGGGACAGGGAGCACCTACGAGCAGTACTTC.

This clonotype was counted many times. The rearrangement joins TRBV9 to TRBJ2-1, with D tentatively TRBD1 (5 bases). The germline V gene encodes CDR1 SGDLS and CDR2 YYNGEE. V lost 0 bases, J lost 5 bases, and 12 bases lay in between. This CDR3 is 15 amino acids long. For the CDR3, the DNA is TGTGCCAGCAGCGTAGGGGCAGGGCTAAACAATGAGCAGTTCTTC. Encoded protein: CASSVGAGLNNEQFF. Full variable domain (outside the CDR3, taken from reference TRBV9 and TRBJ2-1): DSGVTQTPKHLITATGQRVTLRCSPRSGDLSVYWYQQSLDQGLQFLIQYYNGEERAKGNILERFSAQQFPDLHSELNLSSLELGDSALYFCASSVGAGLNNEQFFGPGTRLTVL.

This clonotype was detected a few times. This chain connects TRBV5-1 to TRBJ2-4; D may correspond to TRBD1 or TRBD2 (5 bases each). V lost 4 bases and J 6 bases, leaving 14 bases between the germline ends. The CDR3 spans 14 residues. The germline gives CDR1 SGHRS, CDR2 YFSETQ. The CDR3 nucleotides read TGCGCCAGCAGCCCAGGGAGTTGGGGAAACATTCAGTACTTC. Translating it yields CASSPGSWGNIQYF.

This clonotype was picked up many times. The chain carries TRBV7-2 and TRBJ2-7; 9 bases map to TRBD1. The germline V gene encodes CDR1 SGHTA and CDR2 FQGNSA. Germline trimming cut 1 base from V and 3 bases from J; bases unmatched to any gene: 4. The CDR3 covers 15 residues. As DNA, the CDR3 is TGTGCCAGCAGCTTAGGGACAGGGGCCATCTACGAGCAGTACTTC. Translated: CASSLGTGAIYEQYF.